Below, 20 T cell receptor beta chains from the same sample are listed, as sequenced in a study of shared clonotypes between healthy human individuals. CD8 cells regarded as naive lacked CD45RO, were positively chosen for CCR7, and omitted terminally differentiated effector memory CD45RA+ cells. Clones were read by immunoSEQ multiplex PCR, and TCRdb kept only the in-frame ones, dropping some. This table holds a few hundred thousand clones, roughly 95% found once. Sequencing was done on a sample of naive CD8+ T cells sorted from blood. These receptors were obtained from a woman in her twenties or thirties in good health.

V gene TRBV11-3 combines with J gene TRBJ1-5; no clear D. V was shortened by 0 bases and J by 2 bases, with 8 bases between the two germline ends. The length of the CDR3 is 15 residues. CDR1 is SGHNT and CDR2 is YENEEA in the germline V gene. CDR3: CASSLDEIGNQPQHF. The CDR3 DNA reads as TGTGCCAGCAGCTTAGATGAGATAGGCAATCAGCCCCAGCATTTT.

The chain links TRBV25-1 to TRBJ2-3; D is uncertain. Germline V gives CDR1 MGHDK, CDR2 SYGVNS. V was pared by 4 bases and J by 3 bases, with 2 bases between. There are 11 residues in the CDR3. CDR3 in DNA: TGTGCCAGCAGTGCGACAGATACGCAGTATTTT. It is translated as CASSATDTQYF.

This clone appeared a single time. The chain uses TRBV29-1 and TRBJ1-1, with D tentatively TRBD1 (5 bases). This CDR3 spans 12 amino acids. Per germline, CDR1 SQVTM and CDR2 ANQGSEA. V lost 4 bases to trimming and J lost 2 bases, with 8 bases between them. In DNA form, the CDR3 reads TGCAGCGTTGTCGGACACAACACTGAAGCTTTCTTT. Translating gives CSVVGHNTEAFF.

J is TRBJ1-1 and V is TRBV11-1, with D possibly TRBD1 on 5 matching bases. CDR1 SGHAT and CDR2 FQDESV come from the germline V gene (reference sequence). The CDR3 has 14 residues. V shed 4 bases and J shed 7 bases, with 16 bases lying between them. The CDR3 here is CASSSEQGRDEAFF. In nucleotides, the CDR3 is TGTGCCAGCAGCTCAGAGCAGGGTAGGGATGAAGCTTTCTTT.

The CDR3 reads CASSYGTGGIEQYF. The CDR3 DNA reads TGTGCCAGCAGTTACGGGACAGGGGGCATTGAGCAGTACTTC. The rearrangement links TRBV6-5 to TRBJ2-7; 12 nucleotides line up with TRBD1. Germline trimming cut 2 bases from V and 7 bases from J; bases unmatched to any gene: 3. CDR1 is MNHEY, CDR2 SVGAGI, per germline. The CDR3 spans 14 residues.

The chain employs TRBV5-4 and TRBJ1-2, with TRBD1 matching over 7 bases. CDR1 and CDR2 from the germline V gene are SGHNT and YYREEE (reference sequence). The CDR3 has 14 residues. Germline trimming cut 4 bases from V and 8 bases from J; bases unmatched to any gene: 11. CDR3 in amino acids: CASSPMTGKEGYTF. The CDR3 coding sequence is TGTGCCAGCAGCCCAATGACAGGGAAAGAGGGCTACACCTTC. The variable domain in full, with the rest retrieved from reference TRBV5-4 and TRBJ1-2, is ETGVTQSPTHLIKTRGQQVTLRCSSQSGHNTVSWYQQALGQGPQFIFQYYREEENGRGNFPPRFSGLQFPNYSSELNVNALELDDSALYLCASSPMTGKEGYTFGSGTRLTVV.

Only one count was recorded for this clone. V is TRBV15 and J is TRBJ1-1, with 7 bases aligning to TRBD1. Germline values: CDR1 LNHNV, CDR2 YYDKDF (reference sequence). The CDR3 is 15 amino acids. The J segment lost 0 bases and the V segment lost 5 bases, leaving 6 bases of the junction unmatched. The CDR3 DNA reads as TGTGCCACCAGCGCGAACAGGGGCATGAACACTGAAGCTTTCTTT. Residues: CATSANRGMNTEAFF. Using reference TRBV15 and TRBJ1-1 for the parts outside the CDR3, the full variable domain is DAMVIQNPRYQVTQFGKPVTLSCSQTLNHNVMYWYQQKSSQAPKLLFHYYDKDFNNEADTPDNFQSRRPNTSFCFLDIRSPGLGDTAMYLCATSANRGMNTEAFFGQGTRLTVV.

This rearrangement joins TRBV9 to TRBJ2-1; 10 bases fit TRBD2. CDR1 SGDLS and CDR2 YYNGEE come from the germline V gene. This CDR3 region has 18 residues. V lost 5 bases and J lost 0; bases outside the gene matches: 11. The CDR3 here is CASSPPGLAPTSYNEQFF. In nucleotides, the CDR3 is TGTGCCAGCAGTCCCCCGGGACTAGCGCCTACCTCCTACAATGAGCAGTTCTTC.

CDR3 in DNA: TGTGCCAGCAGCTTCTACTCAGAAGCCTACGAGCAGTACTTC. Amino acids: CASSFYSEAYEQYF. This chain uses TRBV7-9 with TRBJ2-7, with D unresolved. V was shortened by 3 bases and J by 2 bases, with 11 bases between the two germline ends. Germline lookup yields CDR1 SEHNR and CDR2 FQNEAQ (reference sequence). This CDR3 contains 14 residues.

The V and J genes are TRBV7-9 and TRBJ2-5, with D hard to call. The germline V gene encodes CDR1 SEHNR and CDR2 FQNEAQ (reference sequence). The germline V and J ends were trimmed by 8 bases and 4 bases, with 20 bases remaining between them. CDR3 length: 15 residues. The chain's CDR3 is CASSRDRRGGETQYF. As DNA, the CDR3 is TGTGCCAGCTCTCGAGATAGACGAGGCGGAGAGACCCAGTACTTC. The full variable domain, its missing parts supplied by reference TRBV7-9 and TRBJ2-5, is DTGVSQNPRHKITKRGQNVTFRCDPISEHNRLYWYRQTLGQGPEFLTYFQNEAQLEKSRLLSDRFSAERPKGSFSTLEIQRTEQGDSAMYLCASSRDRRGGETQYFGPGTRLLVL.

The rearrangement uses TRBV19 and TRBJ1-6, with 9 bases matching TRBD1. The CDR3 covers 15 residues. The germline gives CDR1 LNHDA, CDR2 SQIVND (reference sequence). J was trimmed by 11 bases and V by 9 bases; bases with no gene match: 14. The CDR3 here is CASQMGQGAGTPLHF. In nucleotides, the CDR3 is TGTGCCAGCCAGATGGGACAGGGTGCCGGCACACCCCTCCACTTT.

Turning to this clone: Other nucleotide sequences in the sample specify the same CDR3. CDR3 region: CATSRDRGETQYF. In nucleotides, the CDR3 is TGTGCCACCAGCAGAGATAGAGGGGAGACCCAGTACTTC. The chain links TRBV15 to TRBJ2-5; D is perhaps TRBD2 (5 bases). CDR3 length: 13 amino acids. Trimming shortened V by 0 bases and J by 5 bases, and 7 bases separated the two germline ends. CDR1 and CDR2 (germline): LNHNV, YYDKDF (reference sequence).

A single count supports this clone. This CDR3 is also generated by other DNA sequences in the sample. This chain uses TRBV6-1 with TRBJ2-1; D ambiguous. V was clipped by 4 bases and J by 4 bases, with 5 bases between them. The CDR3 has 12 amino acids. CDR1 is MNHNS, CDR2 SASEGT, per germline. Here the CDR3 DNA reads TGTGCCAGCAGTGGGAGTTACAATGAGCAGTTCTTC. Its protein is CASSGSYNEQFF.

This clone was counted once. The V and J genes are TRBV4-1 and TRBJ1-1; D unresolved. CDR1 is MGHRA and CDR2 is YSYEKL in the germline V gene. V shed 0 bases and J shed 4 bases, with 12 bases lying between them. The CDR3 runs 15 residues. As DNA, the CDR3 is TGCGCCAGCAGCCAAGATTATGGGGAGCGCACTGAAGCTTTCTTT. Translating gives CASSQDYGERTEAFF.

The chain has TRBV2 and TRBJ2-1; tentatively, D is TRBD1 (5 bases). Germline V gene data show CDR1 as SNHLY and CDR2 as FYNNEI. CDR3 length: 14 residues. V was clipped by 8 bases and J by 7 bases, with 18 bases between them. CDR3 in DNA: TGTGCCAGCGAGTCAGGCCAGGGTCAAAATGAGCAGTTCTTC. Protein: CASESGQGQNEQFF.

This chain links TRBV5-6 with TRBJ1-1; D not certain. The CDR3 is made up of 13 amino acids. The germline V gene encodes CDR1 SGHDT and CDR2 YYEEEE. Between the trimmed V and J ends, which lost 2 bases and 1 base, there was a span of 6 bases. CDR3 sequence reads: CASSFSTNTEAFF. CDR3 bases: TGTGCCAGCAGCTTTTCAACGAACACTGAAGCTTTCTTT.

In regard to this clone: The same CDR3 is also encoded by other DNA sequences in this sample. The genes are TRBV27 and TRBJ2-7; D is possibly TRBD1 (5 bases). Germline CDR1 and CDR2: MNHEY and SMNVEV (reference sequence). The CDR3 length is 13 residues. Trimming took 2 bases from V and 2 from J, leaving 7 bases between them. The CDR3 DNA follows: TGTGCCAGCAGTTTAGGGGCAACCTACGAGCAGTACTTC. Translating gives CASSLGATYEQYF.

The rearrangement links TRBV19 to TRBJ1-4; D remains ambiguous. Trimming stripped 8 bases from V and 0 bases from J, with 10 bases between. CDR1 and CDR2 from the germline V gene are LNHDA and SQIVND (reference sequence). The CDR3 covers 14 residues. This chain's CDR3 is CASEGPATNEKLFF. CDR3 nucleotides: TGTGCCAGTGAAGGTCCCGCAACTAATGAAAAACTGTTTTTT.

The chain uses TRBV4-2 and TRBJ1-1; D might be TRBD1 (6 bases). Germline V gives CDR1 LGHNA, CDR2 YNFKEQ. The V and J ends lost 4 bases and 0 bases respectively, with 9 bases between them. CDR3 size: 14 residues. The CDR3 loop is CASSLRGLNTEAFF. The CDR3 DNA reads TGTGCCAGCAGCCTCAGGGGATTGAACACTGAAGCTTTCTTT.

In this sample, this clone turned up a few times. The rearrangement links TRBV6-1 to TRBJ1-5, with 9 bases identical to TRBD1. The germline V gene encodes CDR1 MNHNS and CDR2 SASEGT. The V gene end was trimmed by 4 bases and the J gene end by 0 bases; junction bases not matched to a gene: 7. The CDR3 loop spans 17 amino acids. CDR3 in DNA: TGTGCCAGCAGTGCGGAACAGGGGGCGGATAGCAATCAGCCCCAGCATTTT. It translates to CASSAEQGADSNQPQHF.